The entry below gives a single T cell receptor beta chain sequence along with its context. Trimming took 3 bases from V and 3 from J, leaving 6 bases between them. This CDR3 region has 13 residues. Germline CDR1 LNHDA, CDR2 SQIVND (reference sequence). Profiling relied on immunoSEQ multiplex PCR, and the TCRdb table lists in-frame clones only, not all of them. Of 1.6 million or so clones in the sample, roughly 96% were seen once. The study drew its donors from healthy HIV-negative adults without recent acute infections or vaccinations. Donors, without exception, were Caucasian adults residing in Nashville, Tennessee. Negatively enriched CD4+ T cells were divided by CD45RA into naive and memory. The sample comes from a study of shared clonotypes between healthy human individuals.

The chain links TRBV19 to TRBJ2-1; no definite D call. This clonotype was sampled from a young man in good health. Sequenced material: naive CD4+ T cells sorted from blood. Regarding subset: CD45RA+ positively selected. This CDR3 is CASSITLYNEQFF. The CDR3, as DNA: TGTGCCAGTAGTATCACTCTCTACAATGAGCAGTTCTTC.